The 30 T cell receptor beta chains reported below all come from one sample, sequenced in a study of blood T cell repertoires in COVID-19. Repertoires were generated with immunoSEQ multiplex PCR, while TCRdb's copy carries only in-frame clones and drops some. The table lists about 120,000 clones, under 90% of them singletons. Sequenced material: peripheral blood. The origin of the receptors is a man between 60 and 75 years old with acute or convalescent COVID-19.

This chain uses TRBV14 with TRBJ1-1; D remains ambiguous. V shed 0 bases and J shed 3 bases, with 14 bases lying between them. There are 16 residues in the CDR3. Germline V gene data show CDR1 as SGHDN and CDR2 as FVKESK. The CDR3 DNA follows: TGTGCCAGCAGCCAAGATCTCCCGGCGGTGGACACTGAAGCTTTCTTT. It is translated as CASSQDLPAVDTEAFF.

This chain joins TRBV27 and TRBJ2-1; 7 bases are shared with TRBD2. The V gene's germline CDR1 is MNHEY and CDR2 SMNVEV (reference sequence). The CDR3 is 15 amino acids. V was pared by 3 bases and J by 9 bases, with 11 bases of the junction left unmatched. The CDR3 is CASSLGRGVMLEQFF. The CDR3 nucleotides are TGTGCCAGCAGTTTGGGGAGGGGAGTTATGCTTGAGCAGTTCTTC.

The chain carries TRBV28 and TRBJ1-2, with D unresolved. This CDR3 is 13 amino acids long. Germline V gene lookup returns CDR1 MDHEN and CDR2 SYDVKM. V lost 6 bases and J 4 bases, leaving 12 bases between the germline ends. The CDR3 protein is CASRATGSYGYTF. The CDR3 nucleotides are TGTGCCAGCAGAGCCACCGGGAGCTATGGCTACACCTTC.

J is TRBJ2-5 and V is TRBV18; D is possibly TRBD2 (5 bases). The germline V gene has CDR1 KGHSH and CDR2 LQKENI. Trimming shortened V by 6 bases and J by 5 bases, and 19 bases separated the two germline ends. This CDR3 has 15 residues. The CDR3 spells CASSREGLPPETQYF. The CDR3, as DNA: TGTGCCAGCTCCCGGGAAGGACTCCCCCCGGAGACCCAGTACTTC.

This clone was seen a single time. The rearrangement links TRBV18 to TRBJ2-6, with D unclear. Germline V gene data show CDR1 as KGHSH and CDR2 as LQKENI. This CDR3 contains 18 residues. The germline V and J ends were trimmed by 2 bases and 0 bases, with 14 bases remaining between them. The CDR3, as DNA: TGTGCCAGCTCACCAGTGGGCAGGCCACGCTCTGGGGCCAACGTCCTGACTTTC. Amino acids: CASSPVGRPRSGANVLTF.

The gene calls are TRBV2 and TRBJ2-1; perhaps TRBD2 as D (6 bases). The germline V and J ends were trimmed by 5 bases and 0 bases, with 14 bases remaining between them. This CDR3 is built from 16 residues. CDR1 is SNHLY, CDR2 FYNNEI, per germline. The CDR3 bases are TGTGCCAGCAGTTCCCTAAAGGGAGGCTCCTACAATGAGCAGTTCTTC. Translating gives CASSSLKGGSYNEQFF.

The chain couples TRBV9 to TRBJ2-7; the match to TRBD2 covers 12 bases. CDR3 length: 15 amino acids. The ends lost 4 bases at V and 3 bases at J; junction bases unmatched: 5. Per germline, CDR1 SGDLS and CDR2 YYNGEE. The CDR3 sequence: CASSLGLAGNYEQYF. The CDR3 region has the DNA TGTGCCAGCAGCCTCGGACTAGCGGGGAACTACGAGCAGTACTTC.

J is TRBJ2-1 and V is TRBV24-1; possibly TRBD1 for D (6 bases). CDR1 and CDR2 from the germline V gene are KGHDR and SFDVKD. This CDR3 contains 14 residues. The ends were cut back, 4 bases at V and 7 bases at J, with 13 bases in the middle. CDR3 residues: CATSDSGQRNEQFF. CDR3 bases: TGTGCCACCAGTGACAGCGGACAGCGGAATGAGCAGTTCTTC.

J is TRBJ2-2 and V is TRBV4-1; 9 bases fit TRBD1. Losses at the gene ends were 0 bases for V and 3 bases for J; bases not matched to a gene: 8. The germline CDR1 and CDR2 sequences are MGHRA and YSYEKL. The CDR3 totals 18 residues. In DNA form, the CDR3 reads TGCGCCAGCAGCCAAGAGGTGGGGAGGACAGGGGACACCGGGGAGCTGTTTTTT. Encoded protein: CASSQEVGRTGDTGELFF.

This chain uses TRBV28 with TRBJ1-3, with D hard to call. V was clipped by 2 bases and J by 9 bases, with 5 bases between them. Germline V CDR1 and CDR2: MDHEN, SYDVKM. The CDR3 has 11 residues. DNA of the CDR3: TGTGCCAGCAGTTTAACGAGCACCATATATTTT. It specifies CASSLTSTIYF.

The chain recombines TRBV7-2 with TRBJ2-5, with 7 bases fitting TRBD2. Germline values: CDR1 SGHTA, CDR2 FQGNSA. The trim removed 5 bases at V and 1 base at J, leaving 7 bases unmatched. The CDR3 is made up of 15 amino acids. The CDR3 sequence is CASSPPAGTQETQYF. The CDR3 region has the DNA TGTGCCAGCAGCCCCCCAGCGGGGACCCAAGAGACCCAGTACTTC.

The chain employs TRBV7-9 and TRBJ1-6, with a weak D call TRBD1 (6 bases). Between the trimmed V and J ends, which lost 4 bases and 15 bases, there was a span of 13 bases. CDR3 size: 12 residues. Germline V gene lookup returns CDR1 SEHNR and CDR2 FQNEAQ (reference sequence). The CDR3 nucleotides are TGTGCCAGCAGCTCCGGGGGGGCAGTCCTCCACTTT. As protein: CASSSGGAVLHF.

The rearrangement joins TRBV4-1 to TRBJ1-5; D unclear. CDR1 is MGHRA, CDR2 YSYEKL, per germline. CDR3 length: 15 amino acids. V lost 1 base and J 5 bases, leaving 12 bases between the germline ends. The DNA of the CDR3 is TGCGCCAGCAGCCAAGGACTGCAGAATGATCAGCCCCAGCATTTT. Protein: CASSQGLQNDQPQHF.

This chain joins TRBV3-1 (or the pseudogene TRBV3-2) and TRBJ2-2; possibly TRBD2 for D (6 bases). Trimming took off 4 bases at V and 6 bases at J, with 15 bases between the two ends. Germline V CDR1 and CDR2: LGHDT, YNNKEL (reference sequence). The CDR3 is made up of 15 amino acids. CDR3 region: CASSPLLSGAGELFF. In DNA, the CDR3 is TGTGCCAGCAGCCCCCTGCTATCGGGGGCCGGGGAGCTGTTTTTT.

This clone was counted once. The V gene is TRBV6-5, the J gene TRBJ2-5; D ambiguous. The CDR3 runs 13 residues. The V gene's germline CDR1 is MNHEY and CDR2 SVGAGI. V lost 0 bases to trimming and J lost 5 bases, with 7 bases between them. This CDR3 reads CASSYSTGETQYF. In DNA form, the CDR3 reads TGTGCCAGCAGTTACTCAACCGGGGAGACCCAGTACTTC.

This chain's CDR3 is CASRGVAAYGYTF. The CDR3 DNA sequence: TGTGCCAGCAGAGGGGTCGCGGCCTATGGCTACACCTTC. The V gene is TRBV7-2, the J gene TRBJ1-2, with D possibly TRBD1 on 5 matching bases. Germline CDR1 is SGHTA and CDR2 is FQGNSA. This CDR3 region has 13 residues. The V end was cut by 6 bases, the J end by 4 bases, with 12 bases between.

This chain uses TRBV4-3 with TRBJ2-7; 10 bases fit TRBD2. The junction had 9 bases not matched to a gene; V was cut back by 5 bases and J by 5 bases. This CDR3 has 15 amino acids. Germline V lookup: CDR1 LGHNA, CDR2 YSLEER. CDR3 region: CASSTQASGSHEQYF. The CDR3 DNA sequence: TGCGCCAGCAGCACCCAGGCTAGCGGGAGTCACGAGCAGTACTTC.

This clone has just one count. The chain couples TRBV19 to TRBJ1-5; 10 bases map to TRBD1. Trimming took 3 bases from V and 4 from J; bases not matched to a gene: 3. Germline V gene lookup returns CDR1 LNHDA and CDR2 SQIVND (reference sequence). The CDR3 has 15 residues. This chain's CDR3 is CASSMTGGINQPQHF. CDR3 nucleotide sequence: TGTGCCAGTAGTATGACAGGGGGCATTAATCAGCCCCAGCATTTT.

This chain links TRBV30 with TRBJ2-7; 9 bases map to TRBD2. J gave up 6 bases and V 3 bases, and 6 bases lay outside the gene matches. Germline V gene data show CDR1 as GTSNPN and CDR2 as SVGIG (reference sequence). The CDR3 consists of 13 residues. The CDR3 nucleotides are TGTGCCTGGAGAGAAGCGGGAGGAGCCGAGCAGTACTTC. Translating it yields CAWREAGGAEQYF.

This clone was observed once. The J gene is TRBJ1-1, the V gene TRBV6-2 or TRBV6-3, with 7 bases identical to TRBD1. V lost 4 bases to trimming and J lost 4 bases; unmatched junction nucleotides: 12. Germline V lookup: CDR1 MNHEY, CDR2 SVGEGT. The CDR3 is made up of 16 amino acids. The CDR3 DNA is TGTGCCAGCAGTTCACCCTGGACAGGCACGGGCACTGAAGCTTTCTTT. Translation: CASSSPWTGTGTEAFF.

The J gene is TRBJ2-1, the V gene TRBV9; possible D gene TRBD2, 7 bases. Looked up from germline, CDR1 is SGDLS and CDR2 is YYNGEE. CDR3 length: 16 amino acids. The germline V and J ends were trimmed by 0 bases and 7 bases, with 17 bases remaining between them. The CDR3, as DNA: TGTGCCAGCAGCGTAGAAGGGGGGGTCCTTGGGAATGAGCAGTTCTTC. It is translated as CASSVEGGVLGNEQFF. Variable domain in full (rest from reference TRBV9 and TRBJ2-1): DSGVTQTPKHLITATGQRVTLRCSPRSGDLSVYWYQQSLDQGLQFLIQYYNGEERAKGNILERFSAQQFPDLHSELNLSSLELGDSALYFCASSVEGGVLGNEQFFGPGTRLTVL.

The chain recombines TRBV6-5 with TRBJ2-4, with D possibly matching TRBD1 (6 bases). The length of the CDR3 is 12 residues. The germline V gene encodes CDR1 MNHEY and CDR2 SVGAGI. V was shortened by 6 bases and J by 6 bases, with 9 bases between the two germline ends. Written as DNA, the CDR3 is TGTGCCAGCAGACAGGGTACAAACATTCAGTACTTC. It codes for CASRQGTNIQYF.

The CDR3 loop reads CASSPRTGAGYGYTF. The CDR3 DNA sequence: TGTGCCAGCAGCCCCAGGACAGGGGCAGGGTATGGCTACACCTTC. The rearrangement joins TRBV9 to TRBJ1-2; 9 nucleotides line up with TRBD1. The junction had 9 bases not matched to a gene; V was cut back by 4 bases and J by 5 bases. Germline V gene sequence: CDR1 SGDLS, CDR2 YYNGEE. The CDR3 totals 15 residues. Full variable domain (remainder filled in from reference TRBV9 and TRBJ1-2): DSGVTQTPKHLITATGQRVTLRCSPRSGDLSVYWYQQSLDQGLQFLIQYYNGEERAKGNILERFSAQQFPDLHSELNLSSLELGDSALYFCASSPRTGAGYGYTFGSGTRLTVV.

The chain carries TRBV28 and TRBJ1-4; unclear D gene. This CDR3 is built from 14 residues. Between the trimmed V and J ends, which lost 10 bases and 3 bases, there was a span of 15 bases. The germline CDR1 and CDR2 sequences are MDHEN and SYDVKM. The CDR3 is CATFPPGSNEKLFF. DNA for the CDR3: TGTGCCACCTTCCCACCGGGTTCTAATGAAAAACTGTTTTTT.

The V call is TRBV2, the J call TRBJ2-1; 15 nucleotides align to TRBD2. This CDR3 is 12 amino acids long. With 11 bases clipped from V and 15 bases from J, the junction kept 8 bases outside the gene matches. Per germline, CDR1 SNHLY and CDR2 FYNNEI. The CDR3 region has the DNA TGTGCCGTCGGACTAGCGGGAGGGGATTCGTTCTTC. This codes for CAVGLAGGDSFF.

The chain couples TRBV28 to TRBJ2-2; D perhaps matches TRBD1 (6 bases). The V gene lost 7 bases and the J gene lost 1 base, with 13 bases spanning the gap. CDR3 length: 15 amino acids. Germline values: CDR1 MDHEN, CDR2 SYDVKM. The CDR3 DNA reads as TGTGCCAGCAAACAACCGGGACAGAACACCGGGGAGCTGTTTTTT. Its translation is CASKQPGQNTGELFF.

This chain links TRBV5-1 with TRBJ2-3, with 7 bases lining up with TRBD1. Germline V CDR1 and CDR2: SGHRS, YFSETQ. Trimming cost V 4 bases and J 1 base; bases outside gene matches: 6. CDR3 length: 15 amino acids. The CDR3 coding sequence is TGCGCCAGCAGCGGCCCCGGACAGGGCACAGATACGCAGTATTTT. Translating gives CASSGPGQGTDTQYF.

The V gene is TRBV24-1, the J gene TRBJ2-1; D possibly corresponds to TRBD2 (6 bases). Germline V gives CDR1 KGHDR, CDR2 SFDVKD. The CDR3 length is 13 residues. The ends were cut back, 9 bases at V and 4 bases at J, with 12 bases in the middle. The CDR3 bases are TGTGCCACCCTGGGAGGAGGATACAATGAGCAGTTCTTC. Its translation: CATLGGGYNEQFF.

The CDR3 loop reads CASSLGRGWVYEQYF. In DNA form, the CDR3 reads TGTGCCAGCAGCTTAGGCAGGGGCTGGGTGTACGAGCAGTACTTC. The chain carries TRBV11-2 and TRBJ2-7, with D perhaps TRBD1 (6 bases). Germline V CDR1 and CDR2: SGHAT, FQNNGV. V was clipped by 1 base and J by 4 bases, with 14 bases between them. The CDR3 has 15 residues.

The CDR3 DNA sequence: TGTGCCACTTCCTTAGGCGGTAGCGGGAAGATCACAGATACGCAGTATTTT. It translates to CATSLGGSGKITDTQYF. J is TRBJ2-3 and V is TRBV15, with 8 bases identical to TRBD2. The length of the CDR3 is 17 residues. Germline CDR1 and CDR2: LNHNV and YYDKDF (reference sequence). With V trimmed by 9 bases and J by 2 bases, 16 bases remained unmatched.